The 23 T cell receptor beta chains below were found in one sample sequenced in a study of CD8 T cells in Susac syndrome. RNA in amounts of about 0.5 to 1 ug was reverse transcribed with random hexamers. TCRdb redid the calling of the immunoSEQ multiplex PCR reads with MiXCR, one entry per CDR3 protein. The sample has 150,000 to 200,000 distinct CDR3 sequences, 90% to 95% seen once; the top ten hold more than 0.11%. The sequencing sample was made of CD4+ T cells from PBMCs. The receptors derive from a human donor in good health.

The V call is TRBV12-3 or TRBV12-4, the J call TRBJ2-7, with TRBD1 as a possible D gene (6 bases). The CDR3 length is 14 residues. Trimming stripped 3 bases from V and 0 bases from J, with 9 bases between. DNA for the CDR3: TGTGCCAGCAGTTTGGGGACACTCTCCTACGAGCAGTACTTC. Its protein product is CASSLGTLSYEQYF.

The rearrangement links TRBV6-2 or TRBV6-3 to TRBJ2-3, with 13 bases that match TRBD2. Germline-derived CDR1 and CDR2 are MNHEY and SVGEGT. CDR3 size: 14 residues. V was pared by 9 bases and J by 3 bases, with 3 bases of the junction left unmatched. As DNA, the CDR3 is TGTGCCAGTTGGACTAGCGGGGGAACAGATACGCAGTATTTT. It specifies CASWTSGGTDTQYF.

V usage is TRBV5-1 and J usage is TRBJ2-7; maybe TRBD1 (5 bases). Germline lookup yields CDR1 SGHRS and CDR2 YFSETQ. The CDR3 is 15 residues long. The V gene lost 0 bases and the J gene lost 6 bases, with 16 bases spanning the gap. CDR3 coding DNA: TGCGCCAGCAGCTTGGATGCGACAGTTAGGTCCGAGCAGTACTTC. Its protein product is CASSLDATVRSEQYF.

The chain's CDR3 is CAISPGTGTDTQYF. DNA of the CDR3: TGTGCCATCAGTCCAGGGACTGGCACAGATACGCAGTATTTT. V and J are TRBV10-3 and TRBJ2-3; possible D gene TRBD2, 6 bases. Germline V gene data show CDR1 as ENHRY and CDR2 as SYGVKD. The CDR3 totals 14 residues. V lost 5 bases to trimming and J lost 1 base, with 10 bases between them.

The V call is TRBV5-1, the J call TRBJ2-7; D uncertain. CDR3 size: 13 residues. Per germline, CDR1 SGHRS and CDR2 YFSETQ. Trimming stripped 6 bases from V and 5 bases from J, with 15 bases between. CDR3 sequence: CASKPVGRDEQYF. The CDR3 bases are TGCGCCAGCAAACCCGTAGGAAGGGACGAGCAGTACTTC.

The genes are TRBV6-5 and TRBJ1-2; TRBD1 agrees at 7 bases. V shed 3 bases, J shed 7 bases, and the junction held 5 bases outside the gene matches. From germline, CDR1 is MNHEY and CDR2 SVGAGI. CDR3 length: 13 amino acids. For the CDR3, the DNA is TGTGCCAGCAGTTATTTACAGGGGATTGGCTACACCTTC. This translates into CASSYLQGIGYTF.

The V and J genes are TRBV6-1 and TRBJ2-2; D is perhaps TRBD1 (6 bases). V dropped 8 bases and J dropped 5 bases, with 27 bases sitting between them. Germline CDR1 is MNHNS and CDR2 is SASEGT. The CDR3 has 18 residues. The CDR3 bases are TGTGCCAGCCGCGTTAAGTGGGGGCCTTCCCGGTGGACCGGGGAGCTGTTTTTT. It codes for CASRVKWGPSRWTGELFF.

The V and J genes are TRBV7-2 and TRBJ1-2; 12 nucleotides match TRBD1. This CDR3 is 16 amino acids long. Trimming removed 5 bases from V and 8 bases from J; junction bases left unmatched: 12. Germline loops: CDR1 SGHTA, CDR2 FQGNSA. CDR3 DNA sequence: TGTGCCAGCAGCCTCCTCCCGGGACAGGGGGCGTCCGGCTACACCTTC. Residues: CASSLLPGQGASGYTF.

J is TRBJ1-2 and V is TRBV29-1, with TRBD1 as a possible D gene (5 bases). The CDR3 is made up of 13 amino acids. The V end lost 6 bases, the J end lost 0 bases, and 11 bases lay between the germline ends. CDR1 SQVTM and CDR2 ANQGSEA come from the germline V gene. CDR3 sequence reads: CSVYGGPNYGYTF. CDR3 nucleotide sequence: TGCAGCGTATACGGGGGACCTAACTATGGCTACACCTTC.

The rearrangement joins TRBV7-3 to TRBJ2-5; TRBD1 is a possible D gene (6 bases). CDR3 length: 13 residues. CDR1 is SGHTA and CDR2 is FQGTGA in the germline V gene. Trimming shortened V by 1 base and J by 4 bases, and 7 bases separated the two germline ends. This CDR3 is CASSLMTGETQYF. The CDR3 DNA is TGTGCCAGCAGCTTAATGACAGGAGAGACCCAGTACTTC.

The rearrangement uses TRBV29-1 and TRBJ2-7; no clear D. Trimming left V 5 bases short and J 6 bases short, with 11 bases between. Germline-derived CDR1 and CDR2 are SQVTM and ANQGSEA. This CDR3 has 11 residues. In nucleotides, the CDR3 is TGCAGCGTTTTTCGCGGTTTCGAGCAGTACTTC. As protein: CSVFRGFEQYF.

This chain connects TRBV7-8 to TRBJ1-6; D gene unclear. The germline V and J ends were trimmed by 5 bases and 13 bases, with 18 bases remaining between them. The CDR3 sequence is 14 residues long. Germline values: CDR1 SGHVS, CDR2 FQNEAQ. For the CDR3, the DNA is TGTGCCAGCAGCCCGGACGGCCTTTCCCCCCCCCTCCACTTT. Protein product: CASSPDGLSPPLHF.

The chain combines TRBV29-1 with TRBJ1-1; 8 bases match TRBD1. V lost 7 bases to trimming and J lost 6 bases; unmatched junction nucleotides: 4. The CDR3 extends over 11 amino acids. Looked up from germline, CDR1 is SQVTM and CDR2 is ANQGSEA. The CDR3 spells CSDLQGAEAFF. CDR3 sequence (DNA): TGCAGCGACCTACAGGGGGCTGAAGCTTTCTTT.

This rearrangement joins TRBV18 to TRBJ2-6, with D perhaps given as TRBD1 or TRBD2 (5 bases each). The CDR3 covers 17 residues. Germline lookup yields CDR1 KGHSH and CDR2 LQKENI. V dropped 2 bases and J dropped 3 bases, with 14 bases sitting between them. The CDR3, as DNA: TGTGCCAGCTCACCAAGAACGGGGCCAGGTGGGGCCAACGTCCTGACTTTC. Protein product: CASSPRTGPGGANVLTF.

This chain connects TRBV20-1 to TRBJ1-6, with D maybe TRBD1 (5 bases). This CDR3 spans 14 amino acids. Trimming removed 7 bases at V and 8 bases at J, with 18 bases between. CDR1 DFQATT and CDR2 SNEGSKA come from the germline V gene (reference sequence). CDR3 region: CSVGGGNSDSPLHF. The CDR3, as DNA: TGCAGTGTCGGGGGGGGGAATTCGGATTCACCCCTCCACTTT.

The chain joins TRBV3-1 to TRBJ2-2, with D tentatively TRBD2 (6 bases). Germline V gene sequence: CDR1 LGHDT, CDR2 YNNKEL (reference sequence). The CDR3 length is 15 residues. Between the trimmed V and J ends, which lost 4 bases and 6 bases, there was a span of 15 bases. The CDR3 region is CASSRRDFGAGELFF. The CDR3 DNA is TGTGCCAGCAGCCGGCGGGACTTCGGGGCCGGGGAGCTGTTTTTT. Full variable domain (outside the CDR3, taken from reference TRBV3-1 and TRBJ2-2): DTAVSQTPKYLVTQMGNDKSIKCEQNLGHDTMYWYKQDSKKFLKIMFSYNNKELIINETVPNRFSPKSPDKAHLNLHINSLELGDSAVYFCASSRRDFGAGELFFGEGSRLTVL.

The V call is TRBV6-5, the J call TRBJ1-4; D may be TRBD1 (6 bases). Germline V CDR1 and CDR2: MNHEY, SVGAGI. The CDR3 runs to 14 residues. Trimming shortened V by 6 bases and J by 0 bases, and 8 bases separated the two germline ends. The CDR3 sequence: CASRDSATNEKLFF. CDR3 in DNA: TGTGCCAGCAGGGACAGTGCAACTAATGAAAAACTGTTTTTT.

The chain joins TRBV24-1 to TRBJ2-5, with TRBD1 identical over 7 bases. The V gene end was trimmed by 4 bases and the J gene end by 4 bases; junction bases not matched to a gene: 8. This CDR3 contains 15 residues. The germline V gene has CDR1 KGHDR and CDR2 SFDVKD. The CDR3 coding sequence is TGTGCCACCAGTGACCCACAGGGGACGGGAGAGACCCAGTACTTC. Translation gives CATSDPQGTGETQYF.

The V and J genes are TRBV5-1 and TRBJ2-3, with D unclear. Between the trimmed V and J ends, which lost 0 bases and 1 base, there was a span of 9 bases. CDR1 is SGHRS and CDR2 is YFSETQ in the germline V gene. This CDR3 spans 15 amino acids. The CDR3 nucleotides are TGCGCCAGCAGCTTGGCGACTGATCGCACAGATACGCAGTATTTT. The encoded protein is CASSLATDRTDTQYF.

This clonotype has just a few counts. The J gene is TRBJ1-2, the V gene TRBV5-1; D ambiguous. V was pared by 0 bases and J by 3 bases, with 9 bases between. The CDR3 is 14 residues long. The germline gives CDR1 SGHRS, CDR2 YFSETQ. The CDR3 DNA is TGCGCCAGCAGCTTGGAAGGTCGAGACTATGGCTACACCTTC. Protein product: CASSLEGRDYGYTF.

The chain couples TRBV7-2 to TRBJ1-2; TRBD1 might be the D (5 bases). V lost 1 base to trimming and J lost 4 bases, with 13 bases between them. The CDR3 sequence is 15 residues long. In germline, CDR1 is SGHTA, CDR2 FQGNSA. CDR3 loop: CASSLEGLGPYGYTF. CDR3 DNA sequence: TGTGCCAGCAGCTTAGAGGGGCTCGGCCCCTATGGCTACACCTTC.

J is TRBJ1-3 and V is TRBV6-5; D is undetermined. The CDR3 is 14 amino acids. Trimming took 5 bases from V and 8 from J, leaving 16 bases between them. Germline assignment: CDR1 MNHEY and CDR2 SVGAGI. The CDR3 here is CASSAALWADTIYF. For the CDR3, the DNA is TGTGCCAGCAGTGCGGCTCTTTGGGCGGACACCATATATTTT.

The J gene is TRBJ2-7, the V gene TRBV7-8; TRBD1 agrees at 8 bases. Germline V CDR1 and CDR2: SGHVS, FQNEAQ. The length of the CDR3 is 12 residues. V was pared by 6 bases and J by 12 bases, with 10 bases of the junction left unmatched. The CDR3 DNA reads TGTGCCAGCAGTTCTAGGACAGGGTTTCTGTACTTC. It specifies CASSSRTGFLYF.